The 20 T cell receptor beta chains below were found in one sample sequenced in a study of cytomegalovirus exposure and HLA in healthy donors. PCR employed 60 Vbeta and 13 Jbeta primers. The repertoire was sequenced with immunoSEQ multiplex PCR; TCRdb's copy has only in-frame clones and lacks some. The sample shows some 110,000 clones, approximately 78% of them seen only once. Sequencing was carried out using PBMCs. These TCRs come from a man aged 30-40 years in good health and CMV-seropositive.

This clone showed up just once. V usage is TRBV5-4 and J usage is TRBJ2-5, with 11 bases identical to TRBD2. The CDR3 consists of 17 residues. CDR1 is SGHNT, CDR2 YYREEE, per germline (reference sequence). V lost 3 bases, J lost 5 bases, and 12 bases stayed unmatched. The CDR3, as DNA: TGTGCCAGCAGCTGGGGGGTTAGCGGGAGGGCCATCGAGACCCAGTACTTC. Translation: CASSWGVSGRAIETQYF.

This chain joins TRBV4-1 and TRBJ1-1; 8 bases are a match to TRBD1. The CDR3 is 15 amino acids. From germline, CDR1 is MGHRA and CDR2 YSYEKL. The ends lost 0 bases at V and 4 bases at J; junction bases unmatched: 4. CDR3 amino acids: CASSQDRGPGTEAFF. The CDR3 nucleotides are TGCGCCAGCAGCCAAGACAGGGGGCCGGGCACTGAAGCTTTCTTT.

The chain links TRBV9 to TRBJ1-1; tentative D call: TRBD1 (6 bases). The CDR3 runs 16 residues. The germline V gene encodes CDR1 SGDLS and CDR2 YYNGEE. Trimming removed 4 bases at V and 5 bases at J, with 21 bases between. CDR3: CASSPQGRPLLTEAFF. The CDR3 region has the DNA TGTGCCAGCAGCCCCCAGGGGAGACCGTTATTGACTGAAGCTTTCTTT.

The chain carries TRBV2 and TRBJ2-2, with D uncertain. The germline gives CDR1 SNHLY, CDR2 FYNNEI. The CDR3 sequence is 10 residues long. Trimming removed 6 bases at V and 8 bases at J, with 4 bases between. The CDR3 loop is CASRIGELFF. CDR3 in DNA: TGTGCCAGCAGAATAGGGGAGCTGTTTTTT.

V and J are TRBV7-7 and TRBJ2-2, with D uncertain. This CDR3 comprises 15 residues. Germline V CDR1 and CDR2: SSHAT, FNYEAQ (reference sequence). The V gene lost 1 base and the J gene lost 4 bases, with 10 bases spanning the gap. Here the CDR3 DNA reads TGTGCCAGCAGCTTAGTCGCCCAGTCCACCGGGGAGCTGTTTTTT. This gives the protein CASSLVAQSTGELFF.

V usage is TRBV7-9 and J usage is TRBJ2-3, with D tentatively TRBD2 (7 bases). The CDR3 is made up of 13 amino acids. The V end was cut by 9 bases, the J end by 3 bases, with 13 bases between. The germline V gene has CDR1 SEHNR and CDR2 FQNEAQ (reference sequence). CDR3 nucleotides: TGTGCCAGTTTGGGGAGGGGGACAGATACGCAGTATTTT. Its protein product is CASLGRGTDTQYF. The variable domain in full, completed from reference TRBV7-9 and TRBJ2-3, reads DTGVSQNPRHKITKRGQNVTFRCDPISEHNRLYWYRQTLGQGPEFLTYFQNEAQLEKSRLLSDRFSAERPKGSFSTLEIQRTEQGDSAMYLCASLGRGTDTQYFGPGTRLTVL.

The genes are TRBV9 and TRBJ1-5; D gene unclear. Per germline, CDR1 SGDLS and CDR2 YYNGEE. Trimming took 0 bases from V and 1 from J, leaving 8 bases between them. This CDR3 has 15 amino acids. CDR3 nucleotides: TGTGCCAGCAGCGTAGATCCAGCGAGCAATCAGCCCCAGCATTTT. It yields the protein CASSVDPASNQPQHF.

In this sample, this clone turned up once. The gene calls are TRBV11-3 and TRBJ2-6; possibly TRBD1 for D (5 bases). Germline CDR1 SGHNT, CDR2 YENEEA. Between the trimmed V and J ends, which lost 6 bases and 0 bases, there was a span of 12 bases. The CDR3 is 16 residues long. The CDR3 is CASRWTSVSGANVLTF. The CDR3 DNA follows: TGTGCCAGCAGATGGACAAGTGTCTCTGGGGCCAACGTCCTGACTTTC.

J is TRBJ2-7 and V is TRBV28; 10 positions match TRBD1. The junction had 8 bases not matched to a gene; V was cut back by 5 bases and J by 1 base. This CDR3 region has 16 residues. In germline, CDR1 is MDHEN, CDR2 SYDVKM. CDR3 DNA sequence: TGTGCCAGCAGTGGACCGGGACAGGGGAATTCCTACGAGCAGTACTTC. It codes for CASSGPGQGNSYEQYF.

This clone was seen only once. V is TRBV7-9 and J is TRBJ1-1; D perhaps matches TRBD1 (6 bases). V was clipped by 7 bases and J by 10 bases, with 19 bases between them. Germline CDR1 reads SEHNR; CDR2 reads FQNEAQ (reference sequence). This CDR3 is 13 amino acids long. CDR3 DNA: TGTGCCAGCACCGAACGGGAAGGGGGTGGAGCTTTCTTT. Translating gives CASTEREGGGAFF.

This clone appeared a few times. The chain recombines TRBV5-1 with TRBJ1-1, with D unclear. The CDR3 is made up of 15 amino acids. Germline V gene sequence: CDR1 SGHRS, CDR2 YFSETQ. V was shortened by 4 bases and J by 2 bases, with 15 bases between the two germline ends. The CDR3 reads CASSPQGRTNTEAFF. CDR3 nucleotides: TGCGCCAGCAGCCCACAAGGGAGAACAAACACTGAAGCTTTCTTT.

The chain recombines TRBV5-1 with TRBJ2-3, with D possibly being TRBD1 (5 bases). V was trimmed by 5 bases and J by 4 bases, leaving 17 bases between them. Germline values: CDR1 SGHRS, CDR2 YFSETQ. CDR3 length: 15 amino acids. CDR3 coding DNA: TGCGCCAGCAGTCAAGGTCAGGGCGTTGCAGATACGCAGTATTTT. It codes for CASSQGQGVADTQYF.

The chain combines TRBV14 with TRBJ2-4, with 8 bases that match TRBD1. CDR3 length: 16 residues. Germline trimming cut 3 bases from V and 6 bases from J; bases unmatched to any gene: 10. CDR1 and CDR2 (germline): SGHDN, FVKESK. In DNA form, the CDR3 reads TGTGCCAGCAGCCACGACACTGGGACAGGACGAAACATTCAGTACTTC. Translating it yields CASSHDTGTGRNIQYF.

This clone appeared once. CDR3: CASSRVWTGYNSPLHF. The DNA for the CDR3 is TGCGCCAGCAGCCGGGTATGGACAGGGTATAATTCACCCCTCCACTTT. V and J are TRBV4-1 and TRBJ1-6; TRBD1 matches at 8 bases. The CDR3 has 16 residues. Trimming cost V 4 bases and J 4 bases; bases outside gene matches: 6. The germline gives CDR1 MGHRA, CDR2 YSYEKL.

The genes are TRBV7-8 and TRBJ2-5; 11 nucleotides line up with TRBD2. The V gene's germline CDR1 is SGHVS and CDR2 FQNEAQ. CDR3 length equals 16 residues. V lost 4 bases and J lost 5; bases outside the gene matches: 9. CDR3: CASSWKASGRLETQYF. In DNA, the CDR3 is TGTGCCAGCAGCTGGAAGGCTAGCGGGAGGCTGGAGACCCAGTACTTC.

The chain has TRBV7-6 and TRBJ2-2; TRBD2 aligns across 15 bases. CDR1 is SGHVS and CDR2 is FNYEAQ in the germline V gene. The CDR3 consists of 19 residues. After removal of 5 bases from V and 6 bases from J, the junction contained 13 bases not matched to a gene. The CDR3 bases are TGTGCCAGCAGCCGTGCTTATGAGGGACTAGCGGGAGGATCCGGGGAGCTGTTTTTT. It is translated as CASSRAYEGLAGGSGELFF.

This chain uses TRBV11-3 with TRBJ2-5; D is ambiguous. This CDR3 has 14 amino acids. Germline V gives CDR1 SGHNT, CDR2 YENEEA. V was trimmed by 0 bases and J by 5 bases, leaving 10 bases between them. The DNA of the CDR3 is TGTGCCAGCAGCTTAGAGAGTGCCGATGAGACCCAGTACTTC. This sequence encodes CASSLESADETQYF.

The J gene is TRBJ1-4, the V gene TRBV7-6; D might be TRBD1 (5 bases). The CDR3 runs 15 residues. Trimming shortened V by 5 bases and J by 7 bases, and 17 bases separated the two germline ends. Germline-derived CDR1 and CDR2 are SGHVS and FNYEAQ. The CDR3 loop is CASSHARQGGEKLFF. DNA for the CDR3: TGTGCCAGCAGCCACGCCCGGCAGGGCGGTGAAAAACTGTTTTTT.

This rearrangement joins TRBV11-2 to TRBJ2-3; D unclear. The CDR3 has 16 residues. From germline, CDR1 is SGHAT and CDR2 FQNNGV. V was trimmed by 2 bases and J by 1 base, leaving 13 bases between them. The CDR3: CASSLRLGSRTDTQYF. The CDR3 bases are TGTGCCAGCAGCTTAAGGCTGGGCAGCCGCACAGATACGCAGTATTTT.

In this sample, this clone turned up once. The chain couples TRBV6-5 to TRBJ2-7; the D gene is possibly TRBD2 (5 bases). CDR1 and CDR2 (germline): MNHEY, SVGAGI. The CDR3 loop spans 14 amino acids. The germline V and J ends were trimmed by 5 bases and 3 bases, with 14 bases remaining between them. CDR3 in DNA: TGTGCCAGCAGTGGTCTCGGGATCCTCTACGAGCAGTACTTC. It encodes CASSGLGILYEQYF.